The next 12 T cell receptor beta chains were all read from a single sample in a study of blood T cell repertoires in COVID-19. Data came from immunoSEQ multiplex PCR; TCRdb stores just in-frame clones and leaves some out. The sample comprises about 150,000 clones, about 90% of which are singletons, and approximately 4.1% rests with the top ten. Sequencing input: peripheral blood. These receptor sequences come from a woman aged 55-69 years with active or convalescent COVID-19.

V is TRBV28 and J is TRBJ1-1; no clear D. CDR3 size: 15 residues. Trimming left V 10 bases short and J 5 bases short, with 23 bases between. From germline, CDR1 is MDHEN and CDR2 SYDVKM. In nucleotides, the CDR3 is TGTGCCACCCTTACGGGAGGCCCCCCAAGGACTGAAGCTTTCTTT. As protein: CATLTGGPPRTEAFF.

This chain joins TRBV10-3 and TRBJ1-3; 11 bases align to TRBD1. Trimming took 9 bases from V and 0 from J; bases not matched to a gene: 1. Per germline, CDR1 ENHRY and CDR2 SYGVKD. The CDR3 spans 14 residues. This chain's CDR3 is CAIGTGGSGNTIYF. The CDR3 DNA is TGTGCCATAGGGACAGGGGGCTCTGGAAACACCATATATTTT.

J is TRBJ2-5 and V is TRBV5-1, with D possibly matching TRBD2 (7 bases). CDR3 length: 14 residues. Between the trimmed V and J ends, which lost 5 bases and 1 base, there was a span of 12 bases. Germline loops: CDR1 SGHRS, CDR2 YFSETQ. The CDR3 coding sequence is TGCGCCAGCAGGGGGGGGCCTATCCAAGAGACCCAGTACTTC. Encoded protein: CASRGGPIQETQYF.

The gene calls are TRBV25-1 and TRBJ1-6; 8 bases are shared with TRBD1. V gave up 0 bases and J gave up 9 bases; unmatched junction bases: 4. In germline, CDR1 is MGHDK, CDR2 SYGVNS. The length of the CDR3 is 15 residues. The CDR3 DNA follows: TGTGCCAGCAGTGAATATGGGGACAGGAGTTCACCCCTCCACTTT. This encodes CASSEYGDRSSPLHF.

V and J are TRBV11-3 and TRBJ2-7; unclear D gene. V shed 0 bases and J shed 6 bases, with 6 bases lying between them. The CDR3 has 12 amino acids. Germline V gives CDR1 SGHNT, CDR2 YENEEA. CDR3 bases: TGTGCCAGCAGCTTAGAAACACGCGAGCAGTACTTC. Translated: CASSLETREQYF.

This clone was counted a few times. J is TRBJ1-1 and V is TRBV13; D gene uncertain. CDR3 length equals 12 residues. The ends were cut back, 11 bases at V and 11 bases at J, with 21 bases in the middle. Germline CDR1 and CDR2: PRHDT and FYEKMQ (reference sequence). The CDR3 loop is CASQGRPTWAFF. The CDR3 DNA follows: TGTGCCTCACAAGGCAGGCCGACCTGGGCTTTCTTT.

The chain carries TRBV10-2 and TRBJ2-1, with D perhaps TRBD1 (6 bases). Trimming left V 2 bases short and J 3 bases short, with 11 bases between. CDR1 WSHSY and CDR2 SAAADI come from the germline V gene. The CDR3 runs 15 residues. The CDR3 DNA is TGCGCCAGCAGTGAGCAGGGGTGGTTCTACAATGAGCAGTTCTTC. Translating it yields CASSEQGWFYNEQFF.

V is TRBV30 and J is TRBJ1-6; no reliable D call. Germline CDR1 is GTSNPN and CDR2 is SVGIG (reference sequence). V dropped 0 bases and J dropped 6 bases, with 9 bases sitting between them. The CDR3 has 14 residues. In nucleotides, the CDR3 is TGTGCCTGGAGTGTAGGAGACCCTAATTCACCCCTCCACTTT. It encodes CAWSVGDPNSPLHF. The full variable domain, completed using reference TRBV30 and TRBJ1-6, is SQTIHQWPATLVQPVGSPLSLECTVEGTSNPNLYWYRQAAGRGLQLLFYSVGIGQISSEVPQNLSASRPQDRQFILSSKKLLLSDSGFYLCAWSVGDPNSPLHFGNGTRLTVT.

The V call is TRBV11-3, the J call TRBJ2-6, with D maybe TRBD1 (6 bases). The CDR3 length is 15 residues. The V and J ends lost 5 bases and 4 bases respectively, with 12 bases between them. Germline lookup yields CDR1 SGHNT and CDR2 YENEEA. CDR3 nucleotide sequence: TGTGCCAGCAGCCCAGGGGAGCGAGGGGCCAACGTCCTGACTTTC. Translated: CASSPGERGANVLTF. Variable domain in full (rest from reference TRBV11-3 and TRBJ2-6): EAGVVQSPRYKIIEKKQPVAFWCNPISGHNTLYWYLQNLGQGPELLIRYENEEAVDDSQLPKDRFSAERLKGVDSTLKIQPAELGDSAVYLCASSPGERGANVLTFGAGSRLTVL.

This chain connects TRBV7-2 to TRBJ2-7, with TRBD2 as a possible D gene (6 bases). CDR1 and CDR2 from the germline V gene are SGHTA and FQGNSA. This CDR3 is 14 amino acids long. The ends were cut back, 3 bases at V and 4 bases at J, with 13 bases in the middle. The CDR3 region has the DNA TGTGCCAGCAGCTTGGCGCGGGGTCTATACGAGCAGTACTTC. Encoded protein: CASSLARGLYEQYF.

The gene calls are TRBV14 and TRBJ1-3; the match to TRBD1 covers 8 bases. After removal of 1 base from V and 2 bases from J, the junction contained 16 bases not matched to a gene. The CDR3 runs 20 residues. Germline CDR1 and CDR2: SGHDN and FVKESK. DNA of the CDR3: TGTGCCAGCAGCCAAGTTTCGGGACAGGTAAGATCGTCCCCTGGAAACACCATATATTTT. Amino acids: CASSQVSGQVRSSPGNTIYF.

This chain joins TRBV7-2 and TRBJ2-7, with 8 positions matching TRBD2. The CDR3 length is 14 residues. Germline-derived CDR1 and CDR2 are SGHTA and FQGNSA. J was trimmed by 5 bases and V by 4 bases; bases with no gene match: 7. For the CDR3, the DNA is TGTGCCAGCAGCTCGGCGGGGGGAGACCACGAGCAGTACTTC. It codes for CASSSAGGDHEQYF.